This T cell receptor (beta chain) was sequenced during a study of regulatory T cells in long-lasting Graves disease. Deletions cut 5 bases from V and 7 bases from J, with 11 bases between. The CDR3 has 12 amino acids. Germline CDR1 GTSNPN, CDR2 SVGIG (reference sequence). The time point here: newly diagnosed GD, antithyroid drugs for less than 3 months. The TCR library was made from RNA that had been extracted from PBMCs in TRIzol. Arm-PCR of CDR3 regions and iRepertoire HTBI primers were used to build TCR beta libraries. One entry per CDR3 protein, called by TCRdb with MiXCR from the multiplex PCR reads. The sample yields roughly 410,000 distinct CDR3 sequences, about 15% seen once. These sequences were also reported in another study, on T cells in Graves' hyperthyroidism and ophthalmopathy. That report adds: If no ophthalmopathy progression occurred within 18 months, Graves' hyperthyroidism was stable. With the HTBI primer set, the TCR CDR3 went through a first round of RT-PCR. Researchers found most expanded thyroid clonotypes above 0.001 in blood as well.

The TCR sequence derives from a woman aged 35 to 49 with Graves disease. J is TRBJ1-4 and V is TRBV30; TRBD1 is a possible D gene (6 bases). The material sequenced was peripheral blood mononuclear cells (PBMCs), taken at new diagnosis, from a patient treated with antithyroid drugs. The CDR3 nucleotides read TGTGCCTGGGGCGGGGGCCGTGAAAAACTGTTTTTT. Amino acids: CAWGGGREKLFF.